Presented here are 22 T cell receptor beta chains from one specimen sequenced in a study of T cell repertoires and HLA-DP antigens. TCRdb's table, derived via immunoSEQ multiplex PCR, lists solely in-frame clones and lacks some. The sample carries about 89,000 clones, roughly 86% recorded once. Which antigens these TCRs recognize remains unknown. The sequencing sample was made of CD4+ T cells from PBMCs. All receptors derive from a middle-aged man in good health and CMV-seronegative.

Note on this clone: At one of its ends the junction is not consistent with the germline gene, which may arise from a read error. This chain connects TRBV10-3 to TRBJ2-5; 11 nucleotides agree with TRBD2. The CDR3 runs to 14 residues. Per the germline V gene, CDR1 is ENHRY and CDR2 is SYGVKD. This CDR3 reads CASSSGGAQETQYF. The DNA for the CDR3 is TGTGCCAGCAGTAGCGGGGGGGCTCAAGAGACCCAGTACTTC.

This chain connects TRBV9 to TRBJ2-7, with a weak D call TRBD2 (6 bases). The V and J ends lost 1 base and 6 bases respectively, with 14 bases between them. This CDR3 has 14 amino acids. Looked up from germline, CDR1 is SGDLS and CDR2 is YYNGEE. Written as DNA, the CDR3 is TGTGCCAGCAGCGTACGTACGGGAGCCGGCGAGCAGTACTTC. This translates into CASSVRTGAGEQYF.

CDR3 amino acids: CAWSTGTQETQYF. The CDR3 nucleotides are TGTGCCTGGAGTACTGGGACACAAGAGACCCAGTACTTC. V is TRBV30 and J is TRBJ2-5, with TRBD1 as a possible D gene (6 bases). The CDR3 sequence is 13 residues long. Germline V CDR1 and CDR2: GTSNPN, SVGIG (reference sequence). Trimming took off 2 bases at V and 2 bases at J, with 9 bases between the two ends.

This chain links TRBV5-4 with TRBJ2-3; the D gene is possibly TRBD1 (7 bases). Germline V gene lookup returns CDR1 SGHNT and CDR2 YYREEE (reference sequence). This CDR3 contains 18 residues. V dropped 6 bases and J dropped 4 bases, with 27 bases sitting between them. CDR3 amino acids: CASKLALGQGGSADTQYF. In DNA form, the CDR3 reads TGTGCCAGCAAGCTTGCGTTGGGTCAGGGGGGTTCGGCAGATACGCAGTATTTT. The full variable domain, in which reference TRBV5-4 and TRBJ2-3 provide the parts outside the CDR3, is ETGVTQSPTHLIKTRGQQVTLRCSSQSGHNTVSWYQQALGQGPQFIFQYYREEENGRGNFPPRFSGLQFPNYSSELNVNALELDDSALYLCASKLALGQGGSADTQYFGPGTRLTVL.

The chain has TRBV27 and TRBJ2-6; D may be TRBD2 (5 bases). V lost 5 bases and J 0 bases, leaving 8 bases between the germline ends. The CDR3 loop spans 15 amino acids. Germline V gene sequence: CDR1 MNHEY, CDR2 SMNVEV (reference sequence). DNA for the CDR3: TGTGCCAGCAGTCGCGGGTCCTCTGGGGCCAACGTCCTGACTTTC. It translates to CASSRGSSGANVLTF.

V is TRBV5-1 and J is TRBJ2-7; maybe TRBD2 (5 bases). Looked up from germline, CDR1 is SGHRS and CDR2 is YFSETQ. Trimming removed 4 bases from V and 1 base from J, with 9 bases in between. The CDR3 runs to 13 residues. CDR3 protein: CASSPGESYEQYF. The CDR3 DNA is TGCGCCAGCAGCCCCGGGGAGTCCTACGAGCAGTACTTC.

The V call is TRBV30, the J call TRBJ2-7, with 10 bases lining up with TRBD1. V trimming: 3 bases; J trimming: 8 bases; junction bases outside the gene matches: 10. The CDR3 totals 14 residues. Germline V lookup: CDR1 GTSNPN, CDR2 SVGIG (reference sequence). The CDR3 nucleotides are TGTGCCTGGAGGCCAAGACAGGGGGCAAGAAAGCAGTACTTC. Amino acids: CAWRPRQGARKQYF.

The chain is built from TRBV6-1 and TRBJ1-4; D unclear. Germline CDR1 MNHNS, CDR2 SASEGT. V shed 1 base and J shed 2 bases, with 8 bases lying between them. This CDR3 has 15 amino acids. The CDR3 DNA is TGTGCCAGCAGTGAAGGGTCAGCCACTAATGAAAAACTGTTTTTT. Translated, it gives CASSEGSATNEKLFF.

V is TRBV2 and J is TRBJ2-3; D possibly corresponds to TRBD2 (6 bases). V lost 7 bases and J lost 5, with 16 bases in between. This CDR3 has 14 amino acids. Germline assignment: CDR1 SNHLY and CDR2 FYNNEI. Here the CDR3 DNA reads TGTGCCAGCACCAGCGAGGGGCGGGGAGATACGCAGTATTTT. Encoded protein: CASTSEGRGDTQYF.

The chain joins TRBV9 to TRBJ2-1; D may match TRBD1 or TRBD2 (5 bases each). V lost 1 base, J lost 7 bases, and 9 bases lay in between. The CDR3 covers 13 residues. Germline CDR1 is SGDLS and CDR2 is YYNGEE. The CDR3 here is CASSVLGENEQFF. CDR3 sequence (DNA): TGTGCCAGCAGCGTATTGGGGGAAAATGAGCAGTTCTTC.

The rearrangement uses TRBV29-1 and TRBJ2-3; D is ambiguous. The germline V and J ends were trimmed by 8 bases and 0 bases, with 9 bases remaining between them. This CDR3 is 12 amino acids long. Germline V CDR1 and CDR2: SQVTM, ANQGSEA. The CDR3: CSPRRSTDTQYF. The DNA of the CDR3 is TGCAGCCCGCGCAGGAGCACAGATACGCAGTATTTT.

This clone was seen a handful of times. The rearrangement links TRBV6-1 to TRBJ2-4; tentatively, D is TRBD2 (5 bases). The V end lost 2 bases, the J end lost 5 bases, and 10 bases lay between the germline ends. Germline CDR1 MNHNS, CDR2 SASEGT. The CDR3 is 14 residues long. The DNA of the CDR3 is TGTGCCAGCAGTGAAAGCGGCAGCCAAAACATTCAGTACTTC. Its protein product is CASSESGSQNIQYF.

CDR3 amino acids: CASRDLGLRTYEQYF. DNA for the CDR3: TGTGCCAGCAGGGACCTGGGTCTCCGGACCTACGAGCAGTACTTC. The V call is TRBV27, the J call TRBJ2-7; no reliable D call. V was shortened by 6 bases and J by 2 bases, with 17 bases between the two germline ends. There are 15 residues in the CDR3. Germline-derived CDR1 and CDR2 are MNHEY and SMNVEV (reference sequence).

This clone was observed once. The chain links TRBV5-4 to TRBJ1-6, with 10 bases that match TRBD1. J lost 5 bases, V lost 5 bases, and 7 bases had no gene match. The CDR3 is made up of 16 amino acids. CDR1 and CDR2 from the germline V gene are SGHNT and YYREEE (reference sequence). CDR3 residues: CASSLTGGADNSPLHF. Here the CDR3 DNA reads TGTGCCAGCAGTTTGACAGGGGGCGCGGATAATTCACCCCTCCACTTT.

The V and J genes are TRBV4-2 and TRBJ1-3, with D possibly TRBD1 on 5 matching bases. V lost 0 bases, J lost 10 bases, and 13 bases lay in between. Germline V gene lookup returns CDR1 LGHNA and CDR2 YNFKEQ. CDR3 length equals 14 residues. CDR3 nucleotides: TGTGCCAGCAGCCAAGATAGGCAGGGAAGAACCATATATTTT. Translation gives CASSQDRQGRTIYF.

The rearrangement joins TRBV19 to TRBJ2-7; D is unclear. Trimming left V 3 bases short and J 2 bases short, with 8 bases between. In germline, CDR1 is LNHDA, CDR2 SQIVND (reference sequence). This CDR3 comprises 13 residues. The CDR3 reads CASSIAVTYEQYF. The CDR3 DNA reads as TGTGCCAGTAGTATTGCGGTGACCTACGAGCAGTACTTC.

The table lists this clone with a count of one. The chain has TRBV7-8 and TRBJ2-7, with 7 nucleotides matching TRBD2. The ends lost 4 bases at V and 6 bases at J; junction bases unmatched: 9. The CDR3 totals 14 residues. In germline, CDR1 is SGHVS, CDR2 FQNEAQ. The CDR3 bases are TGTGCCAGCAGCTCCCTGGCGGGAGTGTCCGAGCAGTACTTC. Amino acids: CASSSLAGVSEQYF.

The chain carries TRBV27 and TRBJ2-7, with 11 positions matching TRBD2. The V segment lost 5 bases and the J segment 3 bases; nucleotides outside the gene matches: 6. Germline V lookup: CDR1 MNHEY, CDR2 SMNVEV (reference sequence). The CDR3 length is 15 residues. The CDR3, as DNA: TGTGCCAGCAGTCCGAAGACTAGCGGGGTCTACGAGCAGTACTTC. Translated, it gives CASSPKTSGVYEQYF.

The chain is built from TRBV6-4 and TRBJ1-1, with D perhaps matching TRBD1 (5 bases). CDR1 and CDR2 (germline): MRHNA, SNTAGT. The CDR3 contains 14 residues. Trimming left V 3 bases short and J 1 base short, with 9 bases between. In DNA, the CDR3 is TGTGCCAGCAGTGAGAGGGGCGAGAACACTGAAGCTTTCTTT. Amino acid sequence: CASSERGENTEAFF.

V usage is TRBV18 and J usage is TRBJ2-3; either TRBD1 or TRBD2 may fit D (5 bases each). The germline gives CDR1 KGHSH, CDR2 LQKENI. Between the trimmed V and J ends, which lost 7 bases and 2 bases, there was a span of 13 bases. The CDR3 sequence is 14 residues long. The CDR3 DNA reads TGTGCCAGCTTCCTGGGACCGTCCACAGATACGCAGTATTTT. This sequence encodes CASFLGPSTDTQYF.

This chain uses TRBV7-2 with TRBJ1-5, with D perhaps TRBD1 (6 bases). Germline lookup yields CDR1 SGHTA and CDR2 FQGNSA. The CDR3 has 14 residues. The V end lost 5 bases, the J end lost 5 bases, and 13 bases lay between the germline ends. CDR3 protein: CASSKTGMDQPQHF. DNA of the CDR3: TGTGCCAGCAGCAAAACAGGGATGGATCAGCCCCAGCATTTT.

This clone was seen just once. This chain links TRBV7-9 with TRBJ1-1; 7 bases are a match to TRBD1. The length of the CDR3 is 12 residues. The junction had 3 bases not matched to a gene; V was cut back by 2 bases and J by 9 bases. The germline V gene has CDR1 SEHNR and CDR2 FQNEAQ (reference sequence). CDR3 residues: CASSLTGEKAFF. In DNA, the CDR3 is TGTGCCAGCAGCTTAACAGGGGAGAAAGCTTTCTTT.